This TCR beta chain is from a study of CD8 T cells in ankylosing spondylitis. General study points: Earlier authors reported some of these motif variants in reactive arthritis synovial fluid and blood.

This clonotype was seen repeatedly, ten times or more. Its antigen is as yet unknown. The CDR3 sequence is 14 residues long. The V end lost 2 bases, the J end lost 4 bases, and 9 bases lay between the germline ends. Per the germline V gene, CDR1 is MNHEY and CDR2 is SVGEGT. TCRdb passed the 5' RACE reads through MiXCR, listing each CDR3 protein once. The repertoire includes some 250,000 distinct CDR3 sequences, around 9.1% of them detected once, and approximately 6.3% sits in the top ten. Sequences were obtained from blood, either unsorted or a sorted T cell fraction (not recorded which). The origin of this receptor is a male donor with ankylosing spondylitis or in good health (not recorded which). This rearrangement joins TRBV6-2 or TRBV6-3 to TRBJ1-5; TRBD1 is a possible D gene (6 bases). For the CDR3, the DNA is TGTGCCAGCAGTTACGGACAGAAGAATCAGCCCCAGCATTTT. Amino acid sequence: CASSYGQKNQPQHF.